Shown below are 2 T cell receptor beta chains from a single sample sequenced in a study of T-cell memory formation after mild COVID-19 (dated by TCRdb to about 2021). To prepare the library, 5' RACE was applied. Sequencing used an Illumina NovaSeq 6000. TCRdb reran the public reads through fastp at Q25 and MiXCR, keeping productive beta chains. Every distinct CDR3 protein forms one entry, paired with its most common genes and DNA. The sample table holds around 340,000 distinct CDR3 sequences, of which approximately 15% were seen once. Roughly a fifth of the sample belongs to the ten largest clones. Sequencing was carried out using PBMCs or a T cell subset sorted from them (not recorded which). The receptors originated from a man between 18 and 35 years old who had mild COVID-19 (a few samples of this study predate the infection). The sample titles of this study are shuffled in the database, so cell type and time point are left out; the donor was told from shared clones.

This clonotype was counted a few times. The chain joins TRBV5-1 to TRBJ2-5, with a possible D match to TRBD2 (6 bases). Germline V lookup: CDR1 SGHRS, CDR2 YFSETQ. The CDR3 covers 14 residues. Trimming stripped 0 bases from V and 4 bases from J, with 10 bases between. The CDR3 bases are TGCGCCAGCAGCTTGGGTCCTAGCGTAGAGACCCAGTACTTC. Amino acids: CASSLGPSVETQYF.

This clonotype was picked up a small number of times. CDR3 amino acids: CASSLGPQSNQPQHF. The CDR3 DNA is TGTGCCAGCAGCCTAGGCCCTCAGAGTAATCAGCCCCAGCATTTT. V is TRBV4-2 and J is TRBJ1-5; D is unresolved. The V and J ends lost 4 bases and 4 bases respectively, with 14 bases between them. The CDR3 is made up of 15 amino acids. CDR1 and CDR2 (germline): LGHNA, YNFKEQ.